These 15 T cell receptor beta chains came from one sample sequenced in a study of T cell changes during pregnancy in multiple sclerosis. Using immunoSEQ multiplex PCR, the repertoire was profiled, and TCRdb retains in-frame clones only, with some absent. Here the sample spans under 50,000 clones, roughly nine tenths being singletons. The material was CD8+ T cells from peripheral blood mononuclear cells, obtained in the third trimester of pregnancy. Receptor source: a female donor with multiple sclerosis, enrolled in a pregnancy study.

The V call is TRBV15, the J call TRBJ2-2; 8 bases line up with TRBD2. This CDR3 comprises 16 residues. In germline, CDR1 is LNHNV, CDR2 YYDKDF (reference sequence). The V segment lost 5 bases and the J segment 0 bases; nucleotides outside the gene matches: 5. For the CDR3, the DNA is TGTGCCACCAGCCTCCGGACTAGCTCGAACACCGGGGAGCTGTTTTTT. This encodes CATSLRTSSNTGELFF.

This rearrangement joins TRBV28 to TRBJ1-2, with a weak D call TRBD1 (5 bases). This CDR3 has 13 residues. CDR1 MDHEN and CDR2 SYDVKM come from the germline V gene. V dropped 3 bases and J dropped 7 bases, with 12 bases sitting between them. CDR3 amino acids: CASSFKGFSGYTF. CDR3 nucleotides: TGTGCCAGCAGTTTCAAGGGGTTCTCTGGCTACACCTTC.

The rearrangement uses TRBV4-3 and TRBJ1-1; 7 bases align to TRBD1. The junction had 5 bases not matched to a gene; V was cut back by 0 bases and J by 1 base. The V gene's germline CDR1 is LGHNA and CDR2 YSLEER. CDR3 length: 16 amino acids. In DNA form, the CDR3 reads TGCGCCAGCAGCCAAGAAGTCCCAGGGGGGAACACTGAAGCTTTCTTT. Protein sequence: CASSQEVPGGNTEAFF.

The V and J genes are TRBV19 and TRBJ1-5; no clear D. The germline CDR1 and CDR2 sequences are LNHDA and SQIVND (reference sequence). V was shortened by 6 bases and J by 7 bases, with 19 bases between the two germline ends. There are 15 residues in the CDR3. The DNA of the CDR3 is TGTGCCAGTAGCACCACACAGCGGGTCGGGCAGCCCCAGCATTTT. The encoded protein is CASSTTQRVGQPQHF.

The chain joins TRBV6-6 to TRBJ2-7, with 9 nucleotides matching TRBD2. Germline CDR1 is MNHNY and CDR2 is SVGAGI (reference sequence). The CDR3 has 15 amino acids. The V gene end was trimmed by 2 bases and the J gene end by 1 base; junction bases not matched to a gene: 3. CDR3 coding DNA: TGTGCCAGCAGTTACGGTAGCGGGAGTTCCTACGAGCAGTACTTC. Translation gives CASSYGSGSSYEQYF.

The chain employs TRBV7-9 and TRBJ2-5; tentative D call: TRBD2 (5 bases). Germline V gene lookup returns CDR1 SEHNR and CDR2 FQNEAQ (reference sequence). The CDR3 totals 14 residues. Trimming removed 3 bases from V and 2 bases from J, with 10 bases in between. In DNA, the CDR3 is TGTGCCAGCAGCTTTCAGCGGTCGCAAGAGACCCAGTACTTC. It codes for CASSFQRSQETQYF.

J is TRBJ2-1 and V is TRBV27; the match to TRBD2 covers 8 bases. J lost 7 bases, V lost 3 bases, and 8 bases had no gene match. In germline, CDR1 is MNHEY, CDR2 SMNVEV (reference sequence). This CDR3 is 15 amino acids long. The CDR3 DNA follows: TGTGCCAGCAGTTTTGTGGCGGGAGGTCTGAATGAGCAGTTCTTC. Translated: CASSFVAGGLNEQFF.

The chain links TRBV5-6 to TRBJ2-3, with TRBD2 matching 9 bases. The V segment lost 2 bases and the J segment 2 bases; nucleotides outside the gene matches: 6. The CDR3 is 16 residues long. Per the germline V gene, CDR1 is SGHDT and CDR2 is YYEEEE. The CDR3 spells CASSFRLAGITDTQYF. The CDR3 region has the DNA TGTGCCAGCAGCTTCCGCCTAGCGGGAATCACAGATACGCAGTATTTT.

The chain combines TRBV28 with TRBJ2-2; the match to TRBD1 covers 9 bases. The CDR3 totals 15 residues. With 7 bases clipped from V and 5 bases from J, the junction kept 8 bases outside the gene matches. From germline, CDR1 is MDHEN and CDR2 SYDVKM. CDR3 region: CASTAGTGLTGELFF. CDR3 coding DNA: TGTGCCAGCACGGCAGGGACAGGGCTAACCGGGGAGCTGTTTTTT.

The chain carries TRBV14 and TRBJ2-2, with 14 bases fitting TRBD2. The germline gives CDR1 SGHDN, CDR2 FVKESK. V lost 0 bases to trimming and J lost 4 bases; unmatched junction nucleotides: 4. The length of the CDR3 is 18 residues. This CDR3 is CASSQDRLAGGPTGELFF. The CDR3 DNA reads as TGTGCCAGCAGCCAAGATAGACTAGCGGGAGGGCCCACCGGGGAGCTGTTTTTT.

The V and J genes are TRBV2 and TRBJ2-1, with 8 bases fitting TRBD1. V lost 10 bases to trimming and J lost 3 bases; unmatched junction nucleotides: 5. CDR1 SNHLY and CDR2 FYNNEI come from the germline V gene. CDR3 length: 13 residues. The CDR3 DNA is TGTGCCACCAGACAGGGGTTCTACAATGAGCAGTTCTTC. It is translated as CATRQGFYNEQFF.

The chain carries TRBV19 and TRBJ2-7, with 8 bases that match TRBD1. The CDR3 has 14 residues. The V segment lost 2 bases and the J segment 4 bases; nucleotides outside the gene matches: 4. Germline values: CDR1 LNHDA, CDR2 SQIVND (reference sequence). The CDR3 DNA sequence: TGTGCCAGTAGTATAACAGGGGGTCCTTACGAGCAGTACTTC. Translated: CASSITGGPYEQYF.

The chain joins TRBV25-1 to TRBJ2-2, with 7 bases matching TRBD1. The CDR3 spans 14 residues. Germline assignment: CDR1 MGHDK and CDR2 SYGVNS. Unmatched junction bases numbered 5, after V lost 4 bases and J lost 6 bases. CDR3 sequence: CASSGTGLAGELFF. CDR3 nucleotides: TGTGCCAGCAGTGGGACAGGTCTCGCCGGGGAGCTGTTTTTT.

This clone has a handful of counts. This rearrangement joins TRBV6-1 to TRBJ2-7, with TRBD1 matching 7 bases. Unmatched junction bases numbered 9, after V lost 3 bases and J lost 4 bases. Germline CDR1 is MNHNS and CDR2 is SASEGT. This CDR3 contains 15 residues. The CDR3 region has the DNA TGTGCCAGCAGTGATCTCCTTGGACAGGTATACGAGCAGTACTTC. The encoded protein is CASSDLLGQVYEQYF.

The chain employs TRBV6-5 and TRBJ2-7; TRBD1 agrees at 7 bases. CDR1 is MNHEY and CDR2 is SVGAGI in the germline V gene. Trimming removed 6 bases from V and 2 bases from J; junction bases left unmatched: 7. The CDR3 covers 14 residues. The CDR3 spells CASRKRDSTYEQYF. Here the CDR3 DNA reads TGTGCCAGCAGGAAAAGGGACAGCACCTACGAGCAGTACTTC.